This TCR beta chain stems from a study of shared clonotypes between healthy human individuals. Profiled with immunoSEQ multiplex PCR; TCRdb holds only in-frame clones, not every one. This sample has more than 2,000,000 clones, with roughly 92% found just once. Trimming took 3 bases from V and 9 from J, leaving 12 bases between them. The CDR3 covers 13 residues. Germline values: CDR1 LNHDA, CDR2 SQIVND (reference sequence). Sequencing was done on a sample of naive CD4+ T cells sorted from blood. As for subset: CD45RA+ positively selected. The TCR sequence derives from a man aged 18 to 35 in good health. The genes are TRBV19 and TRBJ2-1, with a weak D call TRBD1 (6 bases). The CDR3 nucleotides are TGTGCCAGTAGTATGGCACAGGGTACTGAGCAGTTCTTC. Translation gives CASSMAQGTEQFF.